This T cell receptor (beta chain) was sequenced for a study of T cells in Graves' hyperthyroidism and ophthalmopathy. This clonotype was detected many times. The CDR3 spans 15 residues. V shed 5 bases, J shed 8 bases, and the junction held 9 bases outside the gene matches. Germline V gene lookup returns CDR1 GTSNPN and CDR2 SVGIG (reference sequence). From RNA transcripts, TCR beta CDR3 regions were amplified. First-round RT-PCR targeting the TCR CDR3 was performed with the HTBI primer set. TCRdb reprocessed the multiplex PCR reads with MiXCR, giving one entry per CDR3 protein. This sample carries roughly 380,000 distinct CDR3 sequences, roughly 13% of them seen once, and the ten largest clones take approximately 11%.

The V call is TRBV30, the J call TRBJ1-6; 10 positions agree with TRBD1. Sample: blood. This clonotype was sampled from a woman aged 60 to 75 with Graves' hyperthyroidism. In nucleotides, the CDR3 is TGTGCCTGGGGAACCGGGACAGGGGCTGATTCACCCCTCCACTTT. Its translation: CAWGTGTGADSPLHF.